This T cell receptor beta chain stems from a study of blood T cell repertoires in COVID-19. The overall study: Sources were T cells, B-cell-depleted T cells, or PBMCs; the material itself was cDNA or gDNA.

This CDR3 has 13 residues. With V trimmed by 1 base and J by 4 bases, 2 bases remained unmatched. Germline V CDR1 and CDR2: SQVTM, ANQGSEA. This clone was picked up one time. Original data processing: Amplification from reference gene primers served as the basis for estimated nucleated cell counts. Clones were read by immunoSEQ multiplex PCR, and TCRdb kept only the in-frame ones, dropping some. V, J and clone size reflect that table, while D and trimming were determined from the DNA. This table has 60,000 to 80,000 clones, roughly 83% appearing once. The chain is built from TRBV29-1 and TRBJ1-2; 8 positions match TRBD1. Sequencing input: peripheral blood. The TCR originated in a man in his forties or fifties with active COVID-19. CDR3 DNA: TGCAGCGTTGAAGGGGGGACAGGCTATGGCTACACCTTC. It specifies CSVEGGTGYGYTF.